This T cell receptor beta chain was obtained from a study of T cells after yellow fever vaccination. Background on the study: It was SMART-Seq v4 Ultra Low Input that prepared the fractions with low cell numbers.

Comments on this clonotype: Its antigen is not identified.

Study conclusions and caveats: Highly abundant clonotypes carried over from the bulk population could end up in FACS-sorted repertoires as contaminants. The secondary T-cell response peaked on day 5, not day 15, but was weaker.

TCRdb itself ran the 5' RACE reads through MiXCR, one entry per CDR3 protein. The sample has about 400,000 distinct CDR3 sequences, over 5% seen once. V was clipped by 5 bases and J by 7 bases, with 12 bases between them. The V gene's germline CDR1 is SGHTA and CDR2 FQGNSA. The CDR3 runs to 13 residues. The chain couples TRBV7-2 to TRBJ2-1, with D uncertain. The clonotype was recovered from a young man who received the YFV17D yellow fever vaccine. This specimen consisted of PBMCs, obtained 5 days after the yellow fever booster vaccination. CDR3 amino acids: CASSLRFTNEQFF. CDR3 bases: TGTGCCAGCAGCCTACGGTTCACAAATGAGCAGTTCTTC.